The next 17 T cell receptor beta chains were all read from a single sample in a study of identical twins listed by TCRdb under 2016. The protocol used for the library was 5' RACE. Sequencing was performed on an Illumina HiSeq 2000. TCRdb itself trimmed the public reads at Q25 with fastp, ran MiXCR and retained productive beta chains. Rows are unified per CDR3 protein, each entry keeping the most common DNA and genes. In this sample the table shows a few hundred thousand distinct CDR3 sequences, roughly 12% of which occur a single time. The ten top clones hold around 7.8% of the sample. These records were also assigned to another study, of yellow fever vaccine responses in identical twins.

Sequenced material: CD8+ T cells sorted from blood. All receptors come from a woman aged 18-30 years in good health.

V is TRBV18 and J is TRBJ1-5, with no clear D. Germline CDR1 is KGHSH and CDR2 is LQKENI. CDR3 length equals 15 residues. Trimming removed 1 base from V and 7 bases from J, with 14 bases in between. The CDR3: CASSPRSGREQPQHF. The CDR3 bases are TGTGCCAGCTCACCACGGTCCGGGCGGGAACAGCCCCAGCATTTT.

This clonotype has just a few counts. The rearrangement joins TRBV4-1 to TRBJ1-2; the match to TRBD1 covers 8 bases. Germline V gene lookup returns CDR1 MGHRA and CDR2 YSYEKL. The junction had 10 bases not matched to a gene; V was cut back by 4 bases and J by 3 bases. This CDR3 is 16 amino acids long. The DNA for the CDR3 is TGCGCCAGCAGCCCGACCCTGGACAGGGCGGACTATGGCTACACCTTC. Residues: CASSPTLDRADYGYTF.

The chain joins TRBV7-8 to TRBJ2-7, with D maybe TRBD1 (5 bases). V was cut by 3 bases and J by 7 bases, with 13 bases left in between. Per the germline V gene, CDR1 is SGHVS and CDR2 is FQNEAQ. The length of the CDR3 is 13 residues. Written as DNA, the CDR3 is TGTGCCAGCAGCTTGGCGCAGGGTGGAGAGCAGTACTTC. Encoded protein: CASSLAQGGEQYF.

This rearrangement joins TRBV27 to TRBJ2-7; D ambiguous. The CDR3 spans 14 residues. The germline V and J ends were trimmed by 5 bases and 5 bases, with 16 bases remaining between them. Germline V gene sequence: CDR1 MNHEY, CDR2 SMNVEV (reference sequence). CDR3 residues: CASSPSGRRHEQYF. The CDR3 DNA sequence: TGTGCCAGCAGTCCCTCCGGACGGCGCCACGAGCAGTACTTC.

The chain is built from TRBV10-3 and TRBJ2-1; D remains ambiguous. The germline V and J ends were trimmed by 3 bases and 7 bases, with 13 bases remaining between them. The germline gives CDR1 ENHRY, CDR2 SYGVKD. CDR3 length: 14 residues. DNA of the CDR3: TGTGCCATCAGTGACCCCGACTGGGCAAATGAGCAGTTCTTC. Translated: CAISDPDWANEQFF.

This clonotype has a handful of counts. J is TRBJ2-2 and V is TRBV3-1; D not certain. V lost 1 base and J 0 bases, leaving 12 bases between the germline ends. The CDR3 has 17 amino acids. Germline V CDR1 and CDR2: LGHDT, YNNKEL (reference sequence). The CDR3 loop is CASSQGLEDTNTGELFF. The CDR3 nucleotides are TGTGCCAGCAGCCAAGGTCTTGAGGATACGAACACCGGGGAGCTGTTTTTT. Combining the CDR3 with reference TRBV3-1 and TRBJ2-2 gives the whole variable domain DTAVSQTPKYLVTQMGNDKSIKCEQNLGHDTMYWYKQDSKKFLKIMFSYNNKELIINETVPNRFSPKSPDKAHLNLHINSLELGDSAVYFCASSQGLEDTNTGELFFGEGSRLTVL.

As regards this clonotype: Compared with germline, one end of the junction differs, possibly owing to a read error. CDR3 sequence (DNA): TGCGTCAGCCAAGAGCGGATTTCGAACACCGGGGAGCTGTTTTTT. It codes for CVSQERISNTGELFF. The chain links TRBV4-1 to TRBJ2-2, with D possibly TRBD2 on 5 matching bases. CDR1 is MGHRA and CDR2 is YSYEKL in the germline V gene. The CDR3 loop spans 15 amino acids.

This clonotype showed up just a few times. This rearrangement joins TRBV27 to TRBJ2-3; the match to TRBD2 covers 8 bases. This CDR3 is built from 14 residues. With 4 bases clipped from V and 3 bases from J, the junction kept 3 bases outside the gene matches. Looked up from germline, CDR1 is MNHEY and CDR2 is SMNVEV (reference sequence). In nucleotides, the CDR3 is TGTGCCAGCAGTTCGCGGGGGGCGACAGATACGCAGTATTTT. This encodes CASSSRGATDTQYF.

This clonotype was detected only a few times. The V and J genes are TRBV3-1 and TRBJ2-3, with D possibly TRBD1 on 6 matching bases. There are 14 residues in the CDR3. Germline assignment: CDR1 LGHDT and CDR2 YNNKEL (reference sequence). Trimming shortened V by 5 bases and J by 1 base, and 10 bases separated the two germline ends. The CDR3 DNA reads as TGTGCCAGCAGCTACAGGGCCCGCACAGATACGCAGTATTTT. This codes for CASSYRARTDTQYF.

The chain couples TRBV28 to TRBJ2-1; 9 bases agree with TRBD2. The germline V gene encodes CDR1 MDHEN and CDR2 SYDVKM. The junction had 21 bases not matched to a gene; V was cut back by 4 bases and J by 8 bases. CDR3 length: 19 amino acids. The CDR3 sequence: CASSSISPRKREAPDEQFF. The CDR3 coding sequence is TGTGCCAGCAGTTCTATCTCACCCCGGAAGCGGGAGGCCCCGGATGAGCAGTTCTTC.

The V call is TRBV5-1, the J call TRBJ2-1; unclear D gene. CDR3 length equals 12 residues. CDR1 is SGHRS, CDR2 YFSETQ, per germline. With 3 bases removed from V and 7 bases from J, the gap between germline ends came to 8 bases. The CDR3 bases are TGCGCCAGCAGCTCGGCCCCGAATGAGCAGTTCTTC. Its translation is CASSSAPNEQFF.

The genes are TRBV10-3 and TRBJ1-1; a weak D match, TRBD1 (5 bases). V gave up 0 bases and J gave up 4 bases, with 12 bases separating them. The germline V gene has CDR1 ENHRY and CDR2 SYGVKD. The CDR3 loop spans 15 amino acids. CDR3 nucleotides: TGTGCCATCAGTGAGTCCAGGGTTCGGGGCACTGAAGCTTTCTTT. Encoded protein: CAISESRVRGTEAFF.

CDR3 nucleotides: TGTGCCACCAAGGGGACCTACTACGAGCAGTACTTC. Protein: CATKGTYYEQYF. The V gene is TRBV2, the J gene TRBJ2-7; D may match TRBD1 or TRBD2 (5 bases each). This CDR3 comprises 12 residues. Trimming shortened V by 10 bases and J by 3 bases, and 13 bases separated the two germline ends. The V gene's germline CDR1 is SNHLY and CDR2 FYNNEI.

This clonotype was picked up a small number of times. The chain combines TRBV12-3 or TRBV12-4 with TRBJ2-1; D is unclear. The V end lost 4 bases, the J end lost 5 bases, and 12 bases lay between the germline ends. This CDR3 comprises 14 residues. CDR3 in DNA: TGTGCCAGCAGTTCTTCCCCGCCCCACAATGAGCAGTTCTTC. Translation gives CASSSSPPHNEQFF.

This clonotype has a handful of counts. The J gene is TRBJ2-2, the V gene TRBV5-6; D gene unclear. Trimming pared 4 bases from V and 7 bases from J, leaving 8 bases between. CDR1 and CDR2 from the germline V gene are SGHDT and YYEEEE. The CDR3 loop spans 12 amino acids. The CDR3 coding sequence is TGTGCCAGCAGCCACAGTGGCGGGGAGCTGTTTTTT. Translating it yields CASSHSGGELFF. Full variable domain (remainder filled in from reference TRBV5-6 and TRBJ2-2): DAGVTQSPTHLIKTRGQQVTLRCSPKSGHDTVSWYQQALGQGPQFIFQYYEEEERQRGNFPDRFSGHQFPNYSSELNVNALLLGDSALYLCASSHSGGELFFGEGSRLTVL.

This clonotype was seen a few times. In nucleotides, the CDR3 is TGCAGCGTCCCGGTTGGGGGCACAGATACGCAGTATTTT. Its translation: CSVPVGGTDTQYF. The genes are TRBV29-1 and TRBJ2-3; D call uncertain. V dropped 6 bases and J dropped 1 base, with 11 bases sitting between them. The germline V gene encodes CDR1 SQVTM and CDR2 ANQGSEA. The CDR3 is made up of 13 amino acids.

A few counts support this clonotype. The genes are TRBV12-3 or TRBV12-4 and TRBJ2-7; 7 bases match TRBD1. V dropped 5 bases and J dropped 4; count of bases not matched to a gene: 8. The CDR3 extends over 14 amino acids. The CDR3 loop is CASSVKGATYEQYF. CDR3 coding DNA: TGTGCCAGCAGTGTTAAGGGGGCGACTTACGAGCAGTACTTC.